This section outlines one T cell receptor beta chain sequence together with its context. This clonotype has only a few counts. What this receptor recognizes is not known. The junction does not match germline at one end; this may be a read error. Libraries were constructed by PCR. The sequencer was an Illumina HiSeq 2500. Molecular barcoding was employed in the preparation of TCR libraries, with unique molecular identifiers being used to normalize TCRbeta repertoire quantification. TCRdb applied fastp at Q25 and MiXCR to the public reads, then kept only in-frame beta chains. Rows with one shared CDR3 protein collapse into an entry with the most common genes and DNA. Within this sample are about 360,000 distinct CDR3 sequences, with roughly 14% of them counted one time only. The ten most abundant clones make up 4.3% of the sample. This specimen belongs to a study of T-cell reconstitution after alpha-beta-depleted transplantation in children (dated by TCRdb to about 2016). For the wider study: The study quantitatively tracked T-cell immune reconstitution after TCRalphabeta/CD19-depleted allogeneic hematopoietic cell transplantation in children using TCR repertoire profiling.

CDR1 SGDLS and CDR2 YYNGEE were looked up in the germline V gene. Reading from cysteine to phenylalanine, the CDR3 counts 14 amino acids. Just CDR3 DNA is preserved here, 42 bases in frame from base 1. The clonotype comes from a human donor who donated a stem cell graft to a child with Fanconi anemia. In this chain, TRBV9 is recombined with TRBJ1-2; TRBD1 is a possible D gene, resting on 5 matching bases. The sequencing here drew on PBMCs, taken from the stem cell graft. CDR3 sequence: CASSVEAARGTYHF. The DNA sequence is TGTGCCAGCAGCGTAGAGGCGGCGCGGGGGACCTACCACTTC.